The T cell receptor beta chain described here comes from a study of T cell repertoires in cytomegalovirus infection (dated by TCRdb to the late 2010s). Study-wide context: Because public TCR beta signatures pointed to carriage of CMV infection together with the matching HLA type, the HLA type of each donor mattered for the analysis. What the study reported, not specific to this receptor: Cumulative frequency of public TCR beta family members discriminated carriers of CMV infection plus the relevant HLA type in this cohort and an independent 352-donor cohort. The ex vivo response was dominated by HLA-C-restricted CMV-specific TCR beta clonotypes, which also provided the single most frequent clonotype in two of eight donors.

This clonotype has only a few counts. This clone's antigen is unknown. The input lacks base qualities; no much larger clone sits a single base away. V is reduced by 7 bases and J by 1 base, leaving a spacing of 16 bases between them. From cysteine to phenylalanine, the CDR3 is 16 amino acids long. Only the CDR3 DNA is retained, 48 bases long and in frame from the first base. CDR1 and CDR2 are read off the germline V gene as MDHEN and SYDVKM. This sample was sequenced with an Illumina HiSeq 1500. The public reads were reprocessed in TCRdb via fastp at Q25 and MiXCR, keeping in-frame beta chains. CDR3 protein sequences are deduplicated, and each keeps its most common genes and DNA. This sample has roughly 720,000 distinct CDR3 sequences in its table, and roughly 36% of those were observed once. The ten largest clonotypes hold around 2.8% of the sample.

The material sequenced was PBMCs. The clonotype comes from a human donor in good health (CMV status not recorded). Some clones in this sample may be carry-over from other donors' samples. The V and J genes are TRBV28 and TRBJ2-2, with a tentative D gene TRBD2 over 6 matching bases. At the DNA level, the sequence is TGTGCCAGCATCACTCTTGCGGGGTTGAACACCGGGGAGCTGTTTTTT. This gives the protein CASITLAGLNTGELFF.